This T cell receptor (beta chain) was profiled in a study of shared clonotypes between healthy human individuals. V was clipped by 6 bases and J by 2 bases, with 12 bases between them. The CDR3 length is 14 residues. Germline V lookup: CDR1 WSHSY, CDR2 SAAADI. There were only Caucasian adults among the donors, and all lived in Nashville, Tennessee. In the CD4+ fraction, cells were divided into CD45RA+ naive and CD45RA-negative memory subsets. For this clone: The target antigen is unknown.

Study-wide findings and caveats: Rarefaction showed sorted-subset sequencing was incomplete despite large depth.

Sequencing used immunoSEQ multiplex PCR; TCRdb keeps in-frame clones, though not all of them. The sample has around 700,000 clones; approximately 79% are singletons. The receptor comes from a woman under 40 in good health. The sample was memory CD4+ T cells sorted from blood. Specified subset: CD45RA-negative fraction. The V call is TRBV10-2, the J call TRBJ2-3; the D is unclear. The CDR3 here is CASRVARNTDTQYF. CDR3 DNA sequence: TGCGCCAGCAGAGTGGCCCGAAACACAGATACGCAGTATTTT.